Listed below are T cell receptor beta chains from one sample, sequenced in a study of beta chain features in type 1 diabetes. Sequencing used immunoSEQ multiplex PCR; TCRdb keeps in-frame clones, though not all of them. The sample has approximately 44,000 clones, approximately 70% seen once. The material sequenced was Tregs from blood. These receptors came from a woman aged 18-30 years with type 1 diabetes. Both conserved end residues are part of each CDR3. The order of the fields is J gene, V gene, D gene, clone size, CDR3 DNA, CDR3 protein. D genes are given only for firm matches. Not every row has a clone size; where given, it reads once, few, many or a size class.

TRBJ1-5	TRBV7-9	-	-	TGTGCCAGCAGCTTAGTTAGGGGAGCATGGGAGGTAAATCAGCCCCAGCATTTT	CASSLVRGAWEVNQPQHF
TRBJ2-7	TRBV27	-	-	TGTGCCAGCAGGGGGGCTCTATACGAGCAGTACTTC	CASRGALYEQYF
TRBJ2-7	TRBV7-2	-	-	TGTGCCAGCAGTCGAGACGTGGCCAAGGGGGACGAGCAGTACTTC	CASSRDVAKGDEQYF
TRBJ2-1	TRBV25-1	TRBD2	-	TGTGCCAGCACCCTACCAAGGGGAGGGAGAGAGTTCTTC	CASTLPRGGREFF
TRBJ1-2	TRBV15	-	-	TGTGCCACCAGCAGCGACAGGTCTTTCTATGGCTACACCTTC	CATSSDRSFYGYTF
TRBJ1-5	TRBV5-1	-	-	TGCGCCAGCAGCTTGGGGGGGAGGGTAGGTCAGCCCCAGCATTTT	CASSLGGRVGQPQHF
TRBJ2-7	TRBV4-1	TRBD1	-	TGCGCCAGCAGCCTTGCCGGGACAGCCTCCTACGAGCAGTACTTC	CASSLAGTASYEQYF
TRBJ2-7	TRBV7-2	-	few	TGTGCCAGCAGCGGACCGGGACTTCGTAAGCAGTACTTC	CASSGPGLRKQYF
TRBJ2-2	TRBV7-9	TRBD2	-	TGTGCCTACCCGTCCTCGGCTAGCGGGGGCACCGGGGAGCTGTTTTTT	CAYPSSASGGTGELFF
TRBJ1-2	TRBV7-9	TRBD1	-	TGTGCCAGCAGCTTAGGCAGTGGAGGACAGGGGGAGCGATATGGCTACACCTTC	CASSLGSGGQGERYGYTF
TRBJ2-7	TRBV7-2	-	-	TGTGCCAGCAGCTTGGGCGGGGGCACCTACGAGCAGTACTTC	CASSLGGGTYEQYF
TRBJ2-5	TRBV7-9	-	-	TGTGCCAGCAGCAAGACAAGATTAGAGACCCAGTACTTC	CASSKTRLETQYF
TRBJ1-1	TRBV14	-	-	TGTGCCAGCAGCCCACCTCGGAGGGTGAACACTGAAGCTTTCTTT	CASSPPRRVNTEAFF
TRBJ2-1	TRBV21-1	-	-	TGTGCCAGCAGCAGCAAACAGGGAAGGACGGACAATGAGCAGTTCTTC	CASSSKQGRTDNEQFF
TRBJ1-1	TRBV7-2	-	-	TGTGCCAGCAGCTTGTCGGGTCGGGACACTGAAGCTTTCTTT	CASSLSGRDTEAFF
TRBJ2-7	TRBV6-5	TRBD1	-	TGTGCCAGCAGCGGACAGGGTGGGGCCTACGAGCAGTACTTC	CASSGQGGAYEQYF
TRBJ2-1	TRBV6-6	-	few	TGTGCCGATGAGGGGGGGATTAATGAGCAGTTCTTC	CADEGGINEQFF
TRBJ1-6	TRBV6-6	TRBD1	few	TGTGCCAGCAGTTACGGAGGACAGGGGAATTCACCCCTCCACTTT	CASSYGGQGNSPLHF
TRBJ2-7	TRBV25-1	TRBD2	-	TGTGCCAGCACTCAAGCGGGGCCTCCCTACGAGCAGTACTTC	CASTQAGPPYEQYF
TRBJ2-7	TRBV19	TRBD2	few	TGTGCCAGTAGTACCCGGGCGGGAGGCTCCTACGAGCAGTACTTC	CASSTRAGGSYEQYF
TRBJ2-1	TRBV7-9	TRBD1	-	TGTGCCAGCTTACCAGGGGGCGAAGAGCAGTTCTTC	CASLPGGEEQFF
TRBJ2-1	TRBV18	TRBD2	-	TGTGCCAGCTCCCTTTACGTAATAACCGGGACTAGCGGGAGAGGTGAGCAGTTCTTC	CASSLYVITGTSGRGEQFF
TRBJ2-2	TRBV4-1	-	-	TGCGCCAGCAGCCAAGTCCTGCCCGAGCGAACTAACGGCCACGGGGAGCTGTTTTTT	CASSQVLPERTNGHGELFF
TRBJ1-1	TRBV19	-	few	TGTGCCAGTACCCTTGGCGGGAACACTGAAGCTTTCTTT	CASTLGGNTEAFF
TRBJ2-3	TRBV7-2	TRBD2	-	TGTGCCAGCTTCCGGGACTATCTTCAAGATACGCAGTATTTT	CASFRDYLQDTQYF
TRBJ2-3	TRBV6-6	TRBD2	-	TGTGCCAGCAGTTACGCCTCACGGACTAGTGCAGATACGCAGTATTTT	CASSYASRTSADTQYF
TRBJ1-2	TRBV19	-	-	TGTGCCAGTAGTCGGTGGGGCGTATCTAACTATGGCTACACCTTC	CASSRWGVSNYGYTF
TRBJ1-6	TRBV5-1	TRBD1	-	TGCGCCAGCAGCTTGTGGGGCCCGGGACAGGCTTATAATTCACCCCTCCACTTT	CASSLWGPGQAYNSPLHF
TRBJ2-2	TRBV5-1	TRBD2	-	TGCGCCAGCAGCGCGGGACTAGCGGGGGGTCCGTACACCGGGGAGCTGTTTTTT	CASSAGLAGGPYTGELFF
TRBJ2-1	TRBV10-2	TRBD2	once	TGCGCCAGCAGCCTGGGACTAGCGGGAGTGAGGAATGAGCAGTTCTTC	CASSLGLAGVRNEQFF
TRBJ2-7	TRBV7-2	-	-	TGTGCCAGCAGCACAGGGTTACCCTACGAGCAGTACTTC	CASSTGLPYEQYF
TRBJ2-7	TRBV20-1	-	-	TGCAGTGCTAGAGCCTTGTTGGAGCAGTACTTC	CSARALLEQYF
TRBJ2-1	TRBV7-2	-	-	TGTGCCAGCAGCTCCATAGGACTTGTCTACAATGAGCAGTTCTTC	CASSSIGLVYNEQFF
TRBJ2-7	TRBV6-8	TRBD2	few	TGTGCCAGCGGACCGGGACTAGCGGGGGGGGGAGACGAGCAGTACTTC	CASGPGLAGGGDEQYF
TRBJ2-5	TRBV19	TRBD1	few	TGTGCCAGTAGTATCGGGGACAGTCAGTACTTC	CASSIGDSQYF
TRBJ2-4	TRBV28	TRBD1	-	TGTGCCAGCAGTTCTCCCGGGACAGTAAACATTCAGTACTTC	CASSSPGTVNIQYF
TRBJ1-2	TRBV11-2	-	-	TGTGCCAGCAGCTTAGAGGCAGGGCTTGGAGGCTACACCTTC	CASSLEAGLGGYTF
TRBJ2-7	TRBV28	-	-	TGTGCCAGCAGCCCAAACTCCTACGAGCAGTACTTC	CASSPNSYEQYF
TRBJ1-5	TRBV5-6	-	few	TGTGCCAGCAGCTTGGTGGGGCAGGGTATTCAGCCCCAGCATTTT	CASSLVGQGIQPQHF
TRBJ2-7	TRBV11-3	-	-	TGTGCCAGCAGGGTTAGCTACTCCTACGAGCAGTACTTC	CASRVSYSYEQYF
TRBJ1-6	TRBV4-2	-	-	TGTGCCAGCAGCTCCGAGGGTGCAATTGCATCACCCCTCCACTTT	CASSSEGAIASPLHF
TRBJ2-5	TRBV29-1	TRBD1	-	TGCAGCGTTGAGTGGACAGGGGTTGTGACCCAGTACTTC	CSVEWTGVVTQYF
TRBJ2-1	TRBV7-2	TRBD2	-	TGTGCCAGCAGCTCCAGCGGGGAGTACAATGAGCAGTTCTTC	CASSSSGEYNEQFF
TRBJ2-1	TRBV30	TRBD2	few	TGTGCCTGGAGTCCCAAGGGACTAGCATGGGGCAATGAGCAGTTCTTC	CAWSPKGLAWGNEQFF
TRBJ2-7	TRBV7-2	TRBD1	few	TGTGCCAGCAGCAAAACCGGGACAGCTATCTACGAGCAGTACTTC	CASSKTGTAIYEQYF
TRBJ1-2	TRBV6-5	-	once	TGTGCCAGCAGTATGGCAGGGTATGGCTACACCTTC	CASSMAGYGYTF
TRBJ1-2	TRBV5-1	TRBD1	-	TGCGCCAGCAGCTTGGCCAGGGTCGGGGACAGGGCCGTGACCAGCTTC	CASSLARVGDRAVTSF
TRBJ2-1	TRBV4-1	TRBD2	-	TGCGCCAGCAGCCTAACCGGGAGGGCCTCCTACAATGAGCAGTTCTTC	CASSLTGRASYNEQFF
TRBJ1-1	TRBV5-4	-	-	TGTGCCAGTCACGGGGGCACTGAAGCTTTCTTT	CASHGGTEAFF
TRBJ1-2	TRBV19	-	few	TGTGCCAGTAGTAATGGGACATACGGTAACTATGGCTACACCTTC	CASSNGTYGNYGYTF
TRBJ2-3	TRBV7-3	-	few	TGTGCCAGCAGCACAGGGACCTCCACAGATACGCAGTATTTT	CASSTGTSTDTQYF
TRBJ2-5	TRBV7-9	-	few	TGTGCCAGCAGCTCACAGACCGAGGGGACCCAGTACTTC	CASSSQTEGTQYF
TRBJ2-2	TRBV10-1	TRBD2	-	TGCGCCAGCATAGTAATGGAGGGCGGGAGGGCCAACACCGGGGAGCTGTTTTTT	CASIVMEGGRANTGELFF
TRBJ2-1	TRBV5-1	-	-	TGCGCCAGCAGTAGTCAAAATGAGCAGTTCTTC	CASSSQNEQFF
TRBJ1-4	TRBV19	-	-	TGTGCCAGTAGTATGGGCACAACTAATGAAAAACTGTTTTTT	CASSMGTTNEKLFF